This T cell receptor beta chain is from a study of control samples from healthy donors and cancer patients. Sequencing used immunoSEQ multiplex PCR; TCRdb keeps in-frame clones, though not all of them. The data contain roughly 100,000 clones, around nine tenths of them singletons. Germline loops: CDR1 MDHEN, CDR2 SYDVKM. The V end was cut by 2 bases, the J end by 0 bases, with 8 bases between. CDR3 size: 15 residues. Sequenced material: blood. V gene TRBV28 combines with J gene TRBJ1-3; no reliable D call. The receptor was derived from a man aged 30 to 39 in good health. The CDR3 DNA follows: TGTGCCAGCAGTTTAGGTGGCAACTCTGGAAACACCATATATTTT. It codes for CASSLGGNSGNTIYF.